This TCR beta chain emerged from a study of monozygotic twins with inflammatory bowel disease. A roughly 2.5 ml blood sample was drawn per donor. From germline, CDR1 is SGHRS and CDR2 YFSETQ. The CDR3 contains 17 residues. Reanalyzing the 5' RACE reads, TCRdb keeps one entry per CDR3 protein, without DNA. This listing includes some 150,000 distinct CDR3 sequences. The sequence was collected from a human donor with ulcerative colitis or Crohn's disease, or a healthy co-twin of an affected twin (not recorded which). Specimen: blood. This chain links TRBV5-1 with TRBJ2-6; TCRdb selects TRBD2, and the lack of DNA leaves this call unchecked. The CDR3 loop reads CASSLSSHWSGANVLTF.